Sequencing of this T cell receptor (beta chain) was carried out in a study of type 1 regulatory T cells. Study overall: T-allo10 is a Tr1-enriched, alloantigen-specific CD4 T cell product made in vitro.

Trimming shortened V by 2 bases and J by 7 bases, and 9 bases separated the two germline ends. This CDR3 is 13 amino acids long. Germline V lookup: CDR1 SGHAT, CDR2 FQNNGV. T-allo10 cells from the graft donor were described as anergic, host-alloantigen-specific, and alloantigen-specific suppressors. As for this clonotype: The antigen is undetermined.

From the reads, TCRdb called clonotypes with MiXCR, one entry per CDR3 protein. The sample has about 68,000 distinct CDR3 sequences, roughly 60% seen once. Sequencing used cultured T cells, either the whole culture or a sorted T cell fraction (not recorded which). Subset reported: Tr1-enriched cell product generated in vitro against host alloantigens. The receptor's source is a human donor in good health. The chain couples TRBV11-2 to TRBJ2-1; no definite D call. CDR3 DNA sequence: TGTGCCAGCAGCTTAATCCTAACGAATGAGCAGTTCTTC. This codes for CASSLILTNEQFF.